This T cell receptor (beta chain) was found in a study of read filtering for tumor transcriptome and immune sequencing. Study-level background: Among patients, some 17 were male and some 15 female, aged about 47 to 80 (mean around 66).

Per germline, CDR1 LGHDT and CDR2 YNNKEL (reference sequence). The CDR3 sequence is 16 residues long. The J segment lost 4 bases and the V segment lost 7 bases, leaving 6 bases of the junction unmatched. The sample holds a few counts of this clonotype. Molecular barcoded adaptors covering alpha/delta and beta/gamma chains were used on around 400 ng RNA. TCRdb passed the reads through MiXCR, listing each CDR3 protein once. The sample includes some 19,000 distinct CDR3 sequences, roughly 23% seen only once; the top ten take 24%. This clonotype was obtained from a donor aged 40 or over with multiple myeloma. The chain has TRBV3-1 and TRBJ2-5; 16 bases agree with TRBD2. Material for sequencing was a population of CD138-negative cells sorted from bone marrow. The CDR3 region is CASKIGTSGRGETQYF. CDR3 bases: TGTGCCAGCAAAATCGGGACTAGCGGGAGGGGAGAGACCCAGTACTTC.